This T cell receptor (beta chain) was recorded in a study of cytomegalovirus exposure and HLA in healthy donors. Germline CDR1 SGDLS, CDR2 YYNGEE. This CDR3 has 17 amino acids. V was shortened by 0 bases and J by 0 bases, with 10 bases between the two germline ends. Repertoires were generated with immunoSEQ multiplex PCR, while TCRdb's copy carries only in-frame clones and drops some. The sample holds about 250,000 clones, roughly 87% seen once. This TCR was sampled from a man aged 18 to 29 in good health and CMV-seropositive. Sequencing was performed on PBMCs. V and J are TRBV9 and TRBJ2-6; a possible D gene is TRBD1 (5 bases). The CDR3 DNA reads TGTGCCAGCAGCGTAGAGGGCAGGGTCTCTGGGGCCAACGTCCTGACTTTC. Amino acids: CASSVEGRVSGANVLTF.